This T cell receptor beta chain was captured in a study of shared clonotypes between healthy human individuals. This table comes from immunoSEQ multiplex PCR, and its TCRdb copy is limited to in-frame clones, with some not included. There are a few million clones in the sample; roughly 93% occur only once, and 0.3% to 0.4% lies in the top ten. The V gene's germline CDR1 is SGDLS and CDR2 YYNGEE. V lost 5 bases and J lost 2; bases outside the gene matches: 4. The CDR3 is 13 residues long. Source material: naive CD4+ T cells from PBMCs. Subset in this sample: CD45RA+ positively selected. This clonotype originated in a man aged 18 to 30 in good health. Some clones in this sample may be carry-over from other donors' samples. The chain combines TRBV9 with TRBJ2-7; 7 nucleotides match TRBD2. In DNA, the CDR3 is TGTGCCAGCAGTTCGGGACTAACCTACGAGCAGTACTTC. It is translated as CASSSGLTYEQYF.